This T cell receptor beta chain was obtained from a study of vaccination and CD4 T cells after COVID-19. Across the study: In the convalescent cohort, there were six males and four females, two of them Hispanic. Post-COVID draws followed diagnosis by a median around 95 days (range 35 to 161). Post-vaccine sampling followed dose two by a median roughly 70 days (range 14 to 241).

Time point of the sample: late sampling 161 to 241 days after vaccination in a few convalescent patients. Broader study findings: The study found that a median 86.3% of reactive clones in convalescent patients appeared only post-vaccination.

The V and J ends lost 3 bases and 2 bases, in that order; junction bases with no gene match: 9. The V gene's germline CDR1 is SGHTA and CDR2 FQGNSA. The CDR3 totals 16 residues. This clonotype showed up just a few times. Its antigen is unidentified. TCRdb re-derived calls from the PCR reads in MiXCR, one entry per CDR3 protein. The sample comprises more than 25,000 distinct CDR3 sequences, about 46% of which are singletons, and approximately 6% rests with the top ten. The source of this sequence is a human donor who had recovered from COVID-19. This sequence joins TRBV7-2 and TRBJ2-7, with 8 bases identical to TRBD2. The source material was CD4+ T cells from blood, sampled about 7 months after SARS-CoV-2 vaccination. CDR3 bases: TGTGCCAGCAGCTTGGCGCGGAGCGGGAGAGCCTACGAGCAGTACTTC. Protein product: CASSLARSGRAYEQYF.